This is a list of T cell receptor beta chains from one sample in a study of blood T cell repertoires in COVID-19. The data were produced by immunoSEQ multiplex PCR, yet TCRdb's version contains in-frame clones alone and is incomplete. The sample contains about 170,000 clones, roughly 85% of which appear only once. The sequenced sample was PBMCs or T cells enriched from blood (not recorded which). These receptors all come from a woman between 70 and 85 years old in a cohort exposed to, infected with or recovered from COVID-19 (not recorded which). The CDR3 runs from the conserved cysteine through the conserved F or W.

V gene,CDR3 protein
TRBV12-3/TRBV12-4,CASSQALIDGYTF
TRBV28,CASRLTGNGYTF
TRBV5-6,CASSPTGWTVSYGYTF
TRBV19,CASSIVFDRVQPQHF
TRBV6-5,CASSYSQTQTYEQYF
TRBV7-3,CASSLGMTGELFF
TRBV10-3,CAISERGQGYEQYF
TRBV24-1,CATSLDRGYEQYF
TRBV11-2,CASSTLLQETQYF
TRBV27,CASRVQTGANSPLHF
TRBV3-1/TRBV3-2,CASSQSGGRETQYF
TRBV11-3,CASSLGRVSYNEQFF
TRBV19,CAVGGIRETQYF
TRBV7-9,CASSSQGAGPNTEAFF
TRBV7-3,CASSLGPGNEAFF
TRBV6-5,CASSYLSGTGGYEQYF
TRBV7-3,CASSVTGGKVGGYTF
TRBV28,CASTRQGRINIQYF
TRBV10-3,CAISDPGRGAGNTIYF
TRBV5-1,CASSFHLAGGRNEQFF
TRBV28,CASRVQGGDYEQYF
TRBV2,CASSVQGNEQYF
TRBV6-1,CASSEVPTGLWFF
TRBV28,CASSFPGQGPDTQYF
TRBV24-1,CATPDFGETQYF
TRBV2,CASSYVDTSLTF
TRBV7-6,CASSLGDIQFF
TRBV24-1,CATSVSAGNYEQYF
TRBV30,CAWGGSGAQYF
TRBV19,CASSTLVAPTDTQYF
TRBV12-3/TRBV12-4,CASSRGANEKLFF
TRBV10-2,CASSRKRGTNQPQHF
TRBV4-3,CASSQDWGQGKIYEQYF
TRBV4-1,CASSQGAGQGRDYGYTF
TRBV7-2,CASSFPGADTQYF
TRBV15,CATSRVGGNTEAFF
TRBV6-5,CASSLAALYEQYF
TRBV4-2,CASSHGDRGLDEQYF
TRBV5-1,CASSTLQRGNTEAFF
TRBV12-5,CASGPRRTSNTGELFF
TRBV28,CASSNPGPIYEQYF
TRBV12-3/TRBV12-4,CASSLRGYEQFF
TRBV6-5,CASRNLARDEQYF
TRBV24-1,CATSNSYGETQYF
TRBV28,CASNGGWNTEAFF
TRBV28,CASSLEGTGEAFF
TRBV5-5,CASSSADTSFQETQYF
TRBV6-2/TRBV6-3,CASSGLRGATYEQYF